Below are 30 T cell receptor beta chains sequenced from a single sample in a study of cytomegalovirus exposure and HLA in healthy donors. 13 Jbeta primers and 60 Vbeta primers were used for the PCR. Assay: immunoSEQ multiplex PCR; the TCRdb copy retains only in-frame clones and omits some. The top ten hold around 13% of the sample, which has roughly 70,000 clones, around 66% seen once. Sample: PBMCs. These receptors all stem from a male donor in good health and CMV-seropositive.

This clone occurred once. The chain has TRBV5-6 and TRBJ1-2; possibly TRBD1 for D (5 bases). Germline V gene lookup returns CDR1 SGHDT and CDR2 YYEEEE. The CDR3 length is 15 residues. V was pared by 2 bases and J by 8 bases, with 19 bases between. The CDR3 DNA follows: TGTGCCAGCAGCTTAAGAAGGGGTTATTCGGAAGGCTACACCTTC. Its translation is CASSLRRGYSEGYTF.

The CDR3 loop is CASSFSDRADYGYTF. DNA for the CDR3: TGTGCCAGCAGTTTCTCGGACAGGGCGGACTATGGCTACACCTTC. The chain employs TRBV27 and TRBJ1-2; 8 positions agree with TRBD1. There are 15 residues in the CDR3. V lost 3 bases, J lost 3 bases, and 6 bases stayed unmatched. From germline, CDR1 is MNHEY and CDR2 SMNVEV (reference sequence).

The chain has TRBV18 and TRBJ2-7; 8 bases fit TRBD1. V trimming: 2 bases; J trimming: 0 bases; junction bases outside the gene matches: 0. CDR3 size: 14 residues. Germline V gives CDR1 KGHSH, CDR2 LQKENI. The CDR3 coding sequence is TGTGCCAGCTCACCAACAGGGGGCTCCTACGAGCAGTACTTC. As protein: CASSPTGGSYEQYF.

This clone was seen a handful of times. The chain combines TRBV5-1 with TRBJ2-7; 9 bases are a match to TRBD1. The CDR3 covers 15 residues. V shed 2 bases and J 6 bases; nucleotides not matched to a gene: 9. Germline CDR1 and CDR2: SGHRS and YFSETQ. CDR3 loop: CASSLAGTGRVEQYF. The CDR3 DNA follows: TGCGCCAGCAGCTTAGCCGGGACAGGGAGGGTCGAGCAGTACTTC.

This clone has a handful of counts. The V call is TRBV4-3, the J call TRBJ2-2, with TRBD2 as a possible D gene (7 bases). Trimming took 0 bases from V and 0 from J, leaving 14 bases between them. Per the germline V gene, CDR1 is LGHNA and CDR2 is YSLEER. This CDR3 contains 18 residues. In DNA form, the CDR3 reads TGCGCCAGCAGCCAAGATCTGGCGCGGGGGCCGAACACCGGGGAGCTGTTTTTT. Protein product: CASSQDLARGPNTGELFF.

This chain uses TRBV5-1 with TRBJ2-3; 8 bases are a match to TRBD1. Germline V gives CDR1 SGHRS, CDR2 YFSETQ. The trim removed 5 bases at V and 3 bases at J, leaving 5 bases unmatched. The CDR3 consists of 14 residues. Here the CDR3 DNA reads TGCGCCAGCAGAAATCAGGGGGCAACAGATACGCAGTATTTT. This encodes CASRNQGATDTQYF.

This chain connects TRBV19 to TRBJ2-6; 7 positions agree with TRBD2. Unmatched junction bases numbered 5, after V lost 7 bases and J lost 2 bases. The CDR3 is 15 residues long. CDR1 and CDR2 from the germline V gene are LNHDA and SQIVND (reference sequence). The CDR3, as DNA: TGTGCCAGTATAGGGAGGGCTGCTGGGGCCAACGTCCTGACTTTC. Its translation is CASIGRAAGANVLTF.

The chain recombines TRBV7-2 with TRBJ2-4, with 11 bases identical to TRBD2. The CDR3 is 15 residues long. V shed 5 bases and J 9 bases; nucleotides not matched to a gene: 9. Germline V gene lookup returns CDR1 SGHTA and CDR2 FQGNSA. The CDR3 DNA sequence: TGTGCCAGCAGCGGCGGACTAGCGGGTTTAGGCATTCAGTACTTC. Protein sequence: CASSGGLAGLGIQYF.

This chain connects TRBV27 to TRBJ1-2, with a possible D match to TRBD1 (6 bases). Germline V gives CDR1 MNHEY, CDR2 SMNVEV (reference sequence). CDR3 length: 15 amino acids. V was shortened by 1 base and J by 8 bases, with 17 bases between the two germline ends. The CDR3 nucleotides read TGTGCCAGCAGTTTATGGTCTGGGGGCGGCGGCGGCTACACCTTC. As protein: CASSLWSGGGGGYTF.

This clone has just a few counts. The chain is built from TRBV30 and TRBJ1-1; the D is unclear. CDR1 is GTSNPN, CDR2 SVGIG, per germline (reference sequence). V gave up 0 bases and J gave up 2 bases, with 10 bases separating them. The CDR3 runs 14 residues. The CDR3 region is CAWSVSHLNTEAFF. The DNA for the CDR3 is TGTGCCTGGAGTGTGAGCCACCTTAACACTGAAGCTTTCTTT.

The chain joins TRBV10-1 to TRBJ1-4; TRBD1 matches at 9 bases. CDR1 and CDR2 (germline): WNHNN, SYGVQD (reference sequence). The trim removed 3 bases at V and 9 bases at J, leaving 2 bases unmatched. The CDR3 covers 13 residues. The CDR3 DNA sequence: TGCGCCAGCAGTGAAGGGACAGGGCAAAAACTGTTTTTT. Amino acids: CASSEGTGQKLFF.

The genes are TRBV30 and TRBJ1-2; D is ambiguous. Germline V gene sequence: CDR1 GTSNPN, CDR2 SVGIG (reference sequence). V was clipped by 1 base and J by 9 bases, with 6 bases between them. The CDR3 length is 10 residues. The CDR3 region has the DNA TGTGCCTGGAGTGCAGGAAGCTACACCTTC. It codes for CAWSAGSYTF.

The chain links TRBV30 to TRBJ1-3, with D unclear. Trimming pared 0 bases from V and 0 bases from J, leaving 6 bases between. Germline V gives CDR1 GTSNPN, CDR2 SVGIG (reference sequence). This CDR3 has 14 residues. DNA for the CDR3: TGTGCCTGGAGTGTAATACTCTCTGGAAACACCATATATTTT. It encodes CAWSVILSGNTIYF.

This chain connects TRBV10-1 to TRBJ2-2, with TRBD1 matching over 9 bases. Trimming at V came to 6 bases and at J to 3 bases, leaving 11 bases not matched to a gene. Germline V gene sequence: CDR1 WNHNN, CDR2 SYGVQD (reference sequence). This CDR3 comprises 17 residues. This chain's CDR3 is CASRIWDRVLDTGELFF. The CDR3 region has the DNA TGCGCCAGCAGAATTTGGGACAGGGTATTGGACACCGGGGAGCTGTTTTTT.

The table lists this clone with a few counts. The CDR3 protein is CARQNTEAFF. CDR3 nucleotide sequence: TGCGCCAGACAGAACACTGAAGCTTTCTTT. This chain connects TRBV10-1 to TRBJ1-1; D not resolved. V gave up 9 bases and J gave up 1 base, with 3 bases separating them. Germline V gives CDR1 WNHNN, CDR2 SYGVQD (reference sequence). This CDR3 has 10 amino acids.

J is TRBJ1-1 and V is TRBV2; D might be TRBD1 (5 bases). The CDR3 sequence is 12 residues long. Germline assignment: CDR1 SNHLY and CDR2 FYNNEI. Trimming cost V 6 bases and J 5 bases, with 10 bases left between them. The CDR3, as DNA: TGTGCCAGCAGCTCAGGGTGGACTGAAGCTTTCTTT. As protein: CASSSGWTEAFF.

V is TRBV29-1 and J is TRBJ1-1; 9 nucleotides line up with TRBD1. V shed 6 bases and J 5 bases; nucleotides not matched to a gene: 13. The CDR3 covers 15 residues. CDR1 and CDR2 from the germline V gene are SQVTM and ANQGSEA. The CDR3 loop reads CSVGDRGRRGTEAFF. The CDR3 DNA sequence: TGCAGCGTCGGCGACAGGGGGAGAAGGGGAACTGAAGCTTTCTTT.

The chain has TRBV10-1 and TRBJ2-2; maybe TRBD2 (5 bases). Trimming removed 5 bases from V and 6 bases from J, with 13 bases in between. CDR1 is WNHNN, CDR2 SYGVQD, per germline (reference sequence). The CDR3 loop spans 14 amino acids. In DNA form, the CDR3 reads TGCGCCAGCAGTCCATCGGGATTTCCCGGGGAGCTGTTTTTT. Residues: CASSPSGFPGELFF.

The V gene is TRBV5-1, the J gene TRBJ2-1; 8 positions match TRBD2. The CDR3 is made up of 16 amino acids. Germline V gene lookup returns CDR1 SGHRS and CDR2 YFSETQ. V trimming: 4 bases; J trimming: 5 bases; junction bases outside the gene matches: 11. The CDR3 sequence: CASSAEASGFNNEQFF. The CDR3 nucleotides are TGCGCCAGCAGCGCAGAAGCTAGCGGGTTCAACAATGAGCAGTTCTTC.

The CDR3 nucleotides are TGTGCCAGCAGTCTAATGGGACAGGGCTACGAGCAGTACTTC. Translated: CASSLMGQGYEQYF. The chain recombines TRBV27 with TRBJ2-7; 9 nucleotides match TRBD1. The junction had 5 bases not matched to a gene; V was cut back by 5 bases and J by 3 bases. The V gene's germline CDR1 is MNHEY and CDR2 SMNVEV (reference sequence). The CDR3 runs 14 residues.

This chain joins TRBV6-5 and TRBJ2-5, with TRBD2 matching over 14 bases. This CDR3 has 13 residues. Per the germline V gene, CDR1 is MNHEY and CDR2 is SVGAGI. The trim removed 8 bases at V and 11 bases at J, leaving 7 bases unmatched. The CDR3 region has the DNA TGTGCCAGCTCGGGACTAGCGGGGGTGGAGCAGTACTTC. Amino acids: CASSGLAGVEQYF.

CDR3 sequence reads: CASSLLAGEQYF. DNA of the CDR3: TGTGCCAGCAGCTTGCTAGCCGGGGAGCAGTACTTC. The V call is TRBV5-6, the J call TRBJ2-7, with D perhaps TRBD2 (5 bases). The CDR3 runs to 12 residues. V lost 1 base and J lost 7, with 9 bases in between. The germline CDR1 and CDR2 sequences are SGHDT and YYEEEE.

V usage is TRBV7-9 and J usage is TRBJ2-7, with 7 positions matching TRBD1. There are 12 residues in the CDR3. J lost 3 bases, V lost 7 bases, and 3 bases had no gene match. Germline CDR1 SEHNR, CDR2 FQNEAQ (reference sequence). CDR3 region: CASTDRRYEQYF. DNA of the CDR3: TGTGCCAGCACGGACAGGCGCTACGAGCAGTACTTC. Using reference TRBV7-9 and TRBJ2-7 for the parts outside the CDR3, the full variable domain is DTGVSQNPRHKITKRGQNVTFRCDPISEHNRLYWYRQTLGQGPEFLTYFQNEAQLEKSRLLSDRFSAERPKGSFSTLEIQRTEQGDSAMYLCASTDRRYEQYFGPGTRLTVT.

CDR3 sequence: CASSQRHSGYSNQPQHF. The CDR3 coding sequence is TGTGCCAGCAGCCAAAGACACTCAGGATATAGCAATCAGCCCCAGCATTTT. The genes are TRBV7-2 and TRBJ1-5; no reliable D call. CDR3 length: 17 amino acids. Trimming removed 5 bases from V and 0 bases from J, with 17 bases in between. Germline V gives CDR1 SGHTA, CDR2 FQGNSA.

V usage is TRBV19 and J usage is TRBJ2-7; TRBD2 might be the D (5 bases). The CDR3 loop spans 12 amino acids. V lost 5 bases and J lost 2, with 7 bases in between. Germline CDR1 and CDR2: LNHDA and SQIVND (reference sequence). CDR3 nucleotides: TGTGCCAGTAGTGGACTGGCCTACGAGCAGTACTTC. It yields the protein CASSGLAYEQYF. Full variable domain (outside the CDR3, taken from reference TRBV19 and TRBJ2-7): DGGITQSPKYLFRKEGQNVTLSCEQNLNHDAMYWYRQDPGQGLRLIYYSQIVNDFQKGDIAEGYSVSREKKESFPLTVTSAQKNPTAFYLCASSGLAYEQYFGPGTRLTVT.

J is TRBJ1-2 and V is TRBV4-3; D ambiguous. This CDR3 has 15 amino acids. V lost 3 bases to trimming and J lost 0 bases, with 11 bases between them. The germline gives CDR1 LGHNA, CDR2 YSLEER. In DNA, the CDR3 is TGCGCCAGCAGCCACTCACGGCGGCCTAACTATGGCTACACCTTC. This sequence encodes CASSHSRRPNYGYTF.

The chain uses TRBV5-1 and TRBJ2-7, with a possible D match to TRBD2 (5 bases). The CDR3 has 15 residues. The germline V gene has CDR1 SGHRS and CDR2 YFSETQ. V was trimmed by 0 bases and J by 2 bases, leaving 12 bases between them. DNA of the CDR3: TGCGCCAGCAGCTTGGTCGGCGGAGGTGCCTACGAGCAGTACTTC. Its protein is CASSLVGGGAYEQYF.

The chain employs TRBV7-2 and TRBJ2-1; 13 bases agree with TRBD2. The CDR3 runs 18 residues. Germline V CDR1 and CDR2: SGHTA, FQGNSA. The V and J ends lost 3 bases and 0 bases, in that order; junction bases with no gene match: 5. The CDR3 DNA is TGTGCCAGCAGCTTTCCGGGACTAGCGGGGAGCTCCTACAATGAGCAGTTCTTC. It codes for CASSFPGLAGSSYNEQFF.

The chain uses TRBV6-5 and TRBJ1-2; D may be TRBD1 (5 bases). Germline V gene data show CDR1 as MNHEY and CDR2 as SVGAGI. The CDR3 extends over 14 amino acids. With 6 bases removed from V and 0 bases from J, the gap between germline ends came to 11 bases. The CDR3 protein is CASRNRRTNYGYTF. In DNA, the CDR3 is TGTGCCAGCAGGAACAGGCGGACTAACTATGGCTACACCTTC.

The chain recombines TRBV9 with TRBJ2-6; no definite D call. The CDR3 covers 11 residues. Trimming took 4 bases from V and 13 from J, leaving 9 bases between them. Looked up from germline, CDR1 is SGDLS and CDR2 is YYNGEE. For the CDR3, the DNA is TGTGCCAGCAGCACCCCACAAGTCCTGACTTTC. Amino acids: CASSTPQVLTF.